The 8 T cell receptor beta chains in this list originate from one sample, sequenced in a study of CD8 T cells in Susac syndrome. RNA amounts of about 0.45 to 1 ug underwent reverse transcription with random hexamers. MiXCR, applied by TCRdb to the immunoSEQ multiplex PCR reads, yields one record per CDR3 protein. The profile shows roughly 140,000 distinct CDR3 sequences, 94% of them singletons. The sample taken for sequencing was CD8+ T cells from PBMCs. The receptors originated from a human donor in good health.

V and J are TRBV6-2 or TRBV6-3 and TRBJ2-7; D may correspond to TRBD1 or TRBD2 (5 bases each). Deletions cut 5 bases from V and 3 bases from J, with 11 bases between. The germline V gene has CDR1 MNHEY and CDR2 SVGEGT. The CDR3 has 13 residues. The CDR3 DNA follows: TGTGCCAGCAGTCCGGGGCTCTTCTACGAGCAGTACTTC. As protein: CASSPGLFYEQYF.

The V call is TRBV29-1, the J call TRBJ2-5; D not certain. This CDR3 is built from 13 residues. CDR1 SQVTM and CDR2 ANQGSEA come from the germline V gene. V lost 1 base, J lost 2 bases, and 8 bases lay in between. The CDR3, as DNA: TGCAGCGTTGAAGTCGATAATCAAGAGACCCAGTACTTC. This encodes CSVEVDNQETQYF.

The chain recombines TRBV2 with TRBJ2-1, with TRBD1 as a possible D gene (5 bases). The germline CDR1 and CDR2 sequences are SNHLY and FYNNEI. This CDR3 is built from 11 residues. V dropped 8 bases and J dropped 8 bases, with 10 bases sitting between them. This CDR3 reads CASSRGYEQFF. CDR3 in DNA: TGTGCCAGCTCTAGGGGTTATGAGCAGTTCTTC.

The rearrangement joins TRBV9 to TRBJ1-5, with 7 nucleotides matching TRBD1. Germline V gene lookup returns CDR1 SGDLS and CDR2 YYNGEE. This CDR3 comprises 17 residues. Trimming at V came to 4 bases and at J to 0 bases, leaving 10 bases not matched to a gene. The CDR3 DNA follows: TGTGCCAGCAGCCCTTCAGGGGGGCAGTATAGCAATCAGCCCCAGCATTTT. Translated, it gives CASSPSGGQYSNQPQHF.

V usage is TRBV15 and J usage is TRBJ2-7; no definite D call. Germline values: CDR1 LNHNV, CDR2 YYDKDF (reference sequence). There are 14 residues in the CDR3. V was cut by 5 bases and J by 0 bases, with 11 bases left in between. Written as DNA, the CDR3 is TGTGCCACCAGCCCATGGGGAAGCTCCTACGAGCAGTACTTC. Its translation is CATSPWGSSYEQYF.

The V gene is TRBV6-1, the J gene TRBJ1-1; a possible D gene is TRBD1 (6 bases). There are 13 residues in the CDR3. With 4 bases removed from V and 6 bases from J, the gap between germline ends came to 12 bases. Germline CDR1 reads MNHNS; CDR2 reads SASEGT. CDR3 region: CASSGRGASEAFF. For the CDR3, the DNA is TGTGCCAGCAGTGGCCGGGGGGCGTCTGAAGCTTTCTTT.

This chain links TRBV15 with TRBJ2-5; the D gene could be TRBD1 or TRBD2 (5 bases each). Germline assignment: CDR1 LNHNV and CDR2 YYDKDF (reference sequence). The CDR3 has 12 residues. The V gene lost 3 bases and the J gene lost 9 bases, with 11 bases spanning the gap. CDR3 DNA sequence: TGTGCCACCAGCAGGGGGCCGGGGCCCCAGTACTTC. Encoded protein: CATSRGPGPQYF.

The CDR3 bases are TGCAGCGTACGGACGGATACTAGCACAGATACGCAGTATTTT. Translated, it gives CSVRTDTSTDTQYF. The rearrangement links TRBV29-1 to TRBJ2-3; D not resolved. The V end was cut by 6 bases, the J end by 0 bases, with 13 bases between. Germline CDR1 is SQVTM and CDR2 is ANQGSEA. The CDR3 consists of 14 residues.